The 18 T cell receptor beta chains presented below share a single source sample, sequenced in a study of post-analysis software for immune sequencing data. General study findings and limits: Among four or five TRBV segments more frequent in patients than controls were TRBV5-6, TRBV5-1 and TRBV20-1.

TCR beta libraries were prepared from cDNA with unique molecular identifiers. MiXCR was run by TCRdb on the PCR reads, yielding one entry per CDR3 protein. The profile covers approximately 360,000 distinct CDR3 sequences, with around 37% appearing a single time and roughly 13% taken by the ten largest. Their cognate antigens are unknown. The specimen sequenced was blood. These receptors originate from a girl aged 5-17 years with multiple sclerosis.

This clonotype was detected only a few times. The chain joins TRBV29-1 to TRBJ1-2; tentative D call: TRBD1 (5 bases). CDR3 length: 12 residues. Germline loops: CDR1 SQVTM, CDR2 ANQGSEA. V gave up 7 bases and J gave up 6 bases, with 15 bases separating them. The CDR3 is CSASSVQDGYTF. The CDR3 nucleotides read TGCAGCGCAAGCTCTGTACAGGATGGCTACACCTTC.

This clonotype was seen a few times. The chain recombines TRBV29-1 with TRBJ2-7; a weak D match, TRBD1 (6 bases). This CDR3 spans 13 amino acids. Deletions cut 4 bases from V and 5 bases from J, with 15 bases between. CDR1 SQVTM and CDR2 ANQGSEA come from the germline V gene. The CDR3 sequence is CSVVYRERDEQYF. DNA for the CDR3: TGCAGCGTTGTCTACAGGGAAAGAGACGAGCAGTACTTC.

The chain uses TRBV4-1 and TRBJ2-5, with a weak D call TRBD1 (6 bases). V lost 0 bases and J 4 bases, leaving 15 bases between the germline ends. From germline, CDR1 is MGHRA and CDR2 YSYEKL. The CDR3 loop spans 16 amino acids. CDR3 bases: TGCGCCAGCAGCCAAGACTCCGCAAACAGGGTAGAGACCCAGTACTTC. Residues: CASSQDSANRVETQYF.

This chain uses TRBV3-1 with TRBJ1-6; 8 bases are shared with TRBD1. This CDR3 contains 12 residues. Germline CDR1 reads LGHDT; CDR2 reads YNNKEL (reference sequence). Trimming removed 2 bases from V and 14 bases from J; junction bases left unmatched: 2. In DNA, the CDR3 is TGTGCCAGCAGCCAACTGACAGGGGCCCTCCACTTT. Translation: CASSQLTGALHF.

The J gene is TRBJ2-3, the V gene TRBV5-6; 11 positions agree with TRBD2. The CDR3 consists of 17 residues. Germline CDR1 is SGHDT and CDR2 is YYEEEE. After removal of 1 base from V and 1 base from J, the junction contained 5 bases not matched to a gene. CDR3 sequence: CASSLTLAGGGTDTQYF. The CDR3 DNA reads TGTGCCAGCAGCTTGACCCTAGCGGGGGGTGGCACAGATACGCAGTATTTT.

Comment on this clonotype: Its ends do not fully match the called genes, so a read error is possible. V gene TRBV5-1 combines with J gene TRBJ1-6; maybe TRBD1 (5 bases). The germline V gene encodes CDR1 SGHRS and CDR2 YFSETQ. The CDR3 extends over 16 amino acids. CDR3 region: CANSLIQGREGSPPHF. In nucleotides, the CDR3 is TGCGCCAACAGCCTGATCCAGGGCAGGGAAGGTTCACCCCCCCACTTT.

This chain uses TRBV5-1 with TRBJ2-5, with D tentatively TRBD1 (5 bases). The DNA end favors TRBJ2-7, so the J call may be wrong. The CDR3 consists of 13 residues. CDR1 and CDR2 from the germline V gene are SGHRS and YFSETQ. The DNA for the CDR3 is TGCGCCAGCAGCCCGGACATGACCTACGAGCAGTACTTC. It yields the protein CASSPDMTYEQYF.

The rearrangement links TRBV27 to TRBJ2-5; 11 nucleotides align to TRBD1. CDR3 length equals 17 residues. With 4 bases clipped from V and 5 bases from J, the junction kept 12 bases outside the gene matches. Germline lookup yields CDR1 MNHEY and CDR2 SMNVEV (reference sequence). CDR3 sequence reads: CASSSFWTGGSRETQYF. The DNA for the CDR3 is TGTGCCAGCAGTTCCTTTTGGACAGGGGGCTCTCGGGAGACCCAGTACTTC.

This clonotype was counted many times. The genes are TRBV20-1 and TRBJ2-7; D not resolved. CDR1 is DFQATT and CDR2 is SNEGSKA in the germline V gene (reference sequence). The CDR3 extends over 12 amino acids. Trimming took off 7 bases at V and 1 base at J, with 11 bases between the two ends. CDR3 loop: CSVLGKSYEQYF. In DNA form, the CDR3 reads TGCAGTGTCTTAGGTAAATCCTACGAGCAGTACTTC.

The chain links TRBV5-1 to TRBJ1-4, with 7 bases lining up with TRBD1. Per germline, CDR1 SGHRS and CDR2 YFSETQ. J lost 5 bases, V lost 2 bases, and 6 bases had no gene match. The length of the CDR3 is 15 residues. CDR3 DNA: TGCGCCAGCAGCTTCAGGACAGGCGCAAATGAAAAACTGTTTTTT. The encoded protein is CASSFRTGANEKLFF. The full variable domain, rest sourced from reference TRBV5-1 and TRBJ1-4, is KAGVTQTPRYLIKTRGQQVTLSCSPISGHRSVSWYQQTPGQGLQFLFEYFSETQRNKGNFPGRFSGRQFSNSRSEMNVSTLELGDSALYLCASSFRTGANEKLFFGSGTQLSVL.

The rearrangement joins TRBV11-3 to TRBJ2-1; 8 bases are a match to TRBD1. The CDR3 loop spans 15 amino acids. Looked up from germline, CDR1 is SGHNT and CDR2 is YENEEA. Losses at the gene ends were 5 bases for V and 12 bases for J; bases not matched to a gene: 15. The CDR3 spells CASSARQGMEDVQFF. As DNA, the CDR3 is TGTGCCAGCAGCGCCAGACAGGGGATGGAGGATGTGCAGTTCTTC.

As concerns this clonotype: The junction departs from germline at one end; a sequencing error may be responsible. The rearrangement uses TRBV7-7 and TRBJ1-6, with TRBD1 matching over 7 bases. CDR1 and CDR2 from the germline V gene are SSHAT and FNYEAQ (reference sequence). The CDR3 has 15 residues. Here the CDR3 reads CASSLGTERNSPLHF. DNA for the CDR3: TGTGCTAGCAGCTTAGGGACAGAGAGAAATTCACCCCTCCACTTT.

J is TRBJ1-2 and V is TRBV4-1, with a weak D call TRBD1 (5 bases). The germline V gene has CDR1 MGHRA and CDR2 YSYEKL. The CDR3 runs to 12 residues. V shed 4 bases and J shed 11 bases, with 14 bases lying between them. The CDR3, as DNA: TGCGCCAGCAGCCCCCCGAGGGGACGTTACACCTTC. Translation: CASSPPRGRYTF.

This clonotype appeared a few times. The chain combines TRBV7-8 with TRBJ2-4; D may be TRBD2 (5 bases). V was pared by 1 base and J by 7 bases, with 5 bases between. This CDR3 is 12 amino acids long. The germline V gene has CDR1 SGHVS and CDR2 FQNEAQ. DNA of the CDR3: TGTGCCAGCAGCTTAGGGACTAACATTCAGTACTTC. It specifies CASSLGTNIQYF.

This clonotype was recorded a few times. The J gene is TRBJ2-7, the V gene TRBV13, with D perhaps TRBD2 (7 bases). The CDR3 is 15 amino acids. The germline V and J ends were trimmed by 3 bases and 2 bases, with 14 bases remaining between them. CDR1 and CDR2 from the germline V gene are PRHDT and FYEKMQ (reference sequence). CDR3 region: CASSFRGGAPYEQYF. The CDR3 coding sequence is TGTGCCAGCAGCTTCCGAGGGGGGGCTCCCTACGAGCAGTACTTC.

This clonotype was counted between two and nine times. The genes are TRBV20-1 and TRBJ2-1; possible D gene TRBD1, 5 bases. This CDR3 spans 15 amino acids. V gave up 2 bases and J gave up 9 bases, with 20 bases separating them. Germline-derived CDR1 and CDR2 are DFQATT and SNEGSKA (reference sequence). CDR3 DNA: TGCAGTGCTAGAAAAATGCGACAGACCTACCCTGAGCAGTTCTTC. Its translation: CSARKMRQTYPEQFF.

The V gene is TRBV6-6, the J gene TRBJ2-5; D uncertain. The CDR3 totals 11 residues. The V gene's germline CDR1 is MNHNY and CDR2 SVGAGI (reference sequence). V lost 4 bases, J lost 7 bases, and 7 bases lay in between. The CDR3 is CASSSSRTQYF. In DNA form, the CDR3 reads TGTGCCAGCAGTTCTTCACGGACCCAGTACTTC.

The chain employs TRBV12-3 or TRBV12-4 and TRBJ2-7; TRBD2 agrees at 7 bases. Matching the DNA end better, TRBJ2-5 makes the J call doubtful. The CDR3 spans 16 residues. CDR3 sequence (DNA): TGTGCCAGCAGGTACAGCGGGGCAGCCACCGTGAAGACCCAGTACTTC. Translation gives CASRYSGAATVKTQYF.